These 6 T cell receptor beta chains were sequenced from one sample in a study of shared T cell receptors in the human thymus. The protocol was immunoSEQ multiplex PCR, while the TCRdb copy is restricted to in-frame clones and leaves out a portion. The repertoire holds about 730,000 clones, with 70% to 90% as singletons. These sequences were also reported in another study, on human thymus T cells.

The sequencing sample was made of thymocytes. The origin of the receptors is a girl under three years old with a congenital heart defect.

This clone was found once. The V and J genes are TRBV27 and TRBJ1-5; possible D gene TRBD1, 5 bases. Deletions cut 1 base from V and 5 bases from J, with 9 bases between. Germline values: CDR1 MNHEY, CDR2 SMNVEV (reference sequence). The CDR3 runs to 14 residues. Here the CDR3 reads CASSLFGRDQPQHF. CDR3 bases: TGTGCCAGCAGTTTATTCGGCAGGGATCAGCCCCAGCATTTT.

The CDR3 DNA reads TGCGCCAGCAGCCAATTGGGACTGCCGGGCTACGAGCAGTACTTC. Translating gives CASSQLGLPGYEQYF. This chain joins TRBV4-3 and TRBJ2-7, with D maybe TRBD2 (6 bases). Per the germline V gene, CDR1 is LGHNA and CDR2 is YSLEER. The ends were cut back, 2 bases at V and 3 bases at J, with 14 bases in the middle. This CDR3 is 15 amino acids long.

The CDR3 DNA is TGTGCTAGTGGACGGGACAGGGGGTTCTATGTGGGAGTTGAAAAACTGTTTTTT. It translates to CASGRDRGFYVGVEKLFF. The chain has TRBV12-5 and TRBJ1-4, with 11 bases aligning to TRBD1. The germline V gene has CDR1 LGHNT and CDR2 FRNRAP. There are 18 residues in the CDR3. After removal of 6 bases from V and 7 bases from J, the junction contained 16 bases not matched to a gene.

The CDR3 is CASSPGSGGAGETQYF. The CDR3 nucleotides are TGCGCCAGCAGCCCCGGCAGCGGGGGGGCGGGTGAGACCCAGTACTTC. This chain uses TRBV5-1 with TRBJ2-5; 10 nucleotides agree with TRBD2. V trimming: 4 bases; J trimming: 5 bases; junction bases outside the gene matches: 11. The CDR3 has 16 residues. From germline, CDR1 is SGHRS and CDR2 YFSETQ.

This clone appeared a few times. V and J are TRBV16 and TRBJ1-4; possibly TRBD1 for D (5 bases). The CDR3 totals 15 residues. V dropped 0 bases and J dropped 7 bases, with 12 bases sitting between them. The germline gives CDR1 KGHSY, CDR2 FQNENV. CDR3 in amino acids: CASSQSPGWAEKLFF. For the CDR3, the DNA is TGTGCCAGCAGCCAATCGCCAGGGTGGGCTGAAAAACTGTTTTTT.

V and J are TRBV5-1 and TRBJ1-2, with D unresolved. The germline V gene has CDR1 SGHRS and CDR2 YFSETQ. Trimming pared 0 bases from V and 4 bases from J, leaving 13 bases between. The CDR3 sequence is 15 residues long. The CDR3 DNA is TGCGCCAGCAGCTTGGTGTTGGGAGGGCCCTATGGCTACACCTTC. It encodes CASSLVLGGPYGYTF.